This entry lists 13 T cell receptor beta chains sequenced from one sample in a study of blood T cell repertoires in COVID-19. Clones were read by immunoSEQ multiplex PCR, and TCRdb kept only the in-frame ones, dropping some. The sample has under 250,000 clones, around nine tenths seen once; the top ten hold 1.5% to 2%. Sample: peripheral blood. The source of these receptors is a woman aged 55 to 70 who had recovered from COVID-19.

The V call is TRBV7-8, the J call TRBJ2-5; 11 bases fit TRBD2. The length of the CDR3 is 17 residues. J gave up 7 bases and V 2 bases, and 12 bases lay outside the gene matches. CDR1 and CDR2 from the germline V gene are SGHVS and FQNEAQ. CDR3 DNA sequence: TGTGCCAGCAGCTTACCCGCTAGCGGGGGGCCCCCGGTGACCCAGTACTTC. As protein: CASSLPASGGPPVTQYF.

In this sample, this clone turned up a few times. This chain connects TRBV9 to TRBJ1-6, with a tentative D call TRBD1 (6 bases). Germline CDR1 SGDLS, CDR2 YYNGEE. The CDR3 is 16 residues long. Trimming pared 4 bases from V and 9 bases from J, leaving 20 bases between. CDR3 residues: CASSPSAPGGLSPLHF. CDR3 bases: TGTGCCAGCAGCCCCAGCGCCCCGGGGGGCCTTTCACCCCTCCACTTT.

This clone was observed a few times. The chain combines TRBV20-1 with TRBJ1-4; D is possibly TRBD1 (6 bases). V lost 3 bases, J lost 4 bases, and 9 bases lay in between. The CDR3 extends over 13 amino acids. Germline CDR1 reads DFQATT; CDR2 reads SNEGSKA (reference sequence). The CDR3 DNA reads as TGCAGTGCTAGTCTAGGGGGTAATGAAAAACTGTTTTTT. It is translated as CSASLGGNEKLFF.

CDR3 coding DNA: TGCGCCAGCAGCCAAGCGATTTTAAGGACAGGTACACGGTCGGGCACTGAAGCTTTCTTT. This sequence encodes CASSQAILRTGTRSGTEAFF. This chain joins TRBV4-1 and TRBJ1-1, with 7 bases aligning to TRBD1. Per the germline V gene, CDR1 is MGHRA and CDR2 is YSYEKL. V dropped 1 base and J dropped 4; count of bases not matched to a gene: 21. CDR3 length equals 20 residues.

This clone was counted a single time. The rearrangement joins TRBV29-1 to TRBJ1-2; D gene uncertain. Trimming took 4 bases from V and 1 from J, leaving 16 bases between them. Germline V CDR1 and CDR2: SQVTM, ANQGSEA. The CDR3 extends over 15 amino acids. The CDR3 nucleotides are TGCAGCGTTGTCGGAGCAGCTTCCGATAACTATGGCTACACCTTC. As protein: CSVVGAASDNYGYTF.

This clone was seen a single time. CDR3 DNA sequence: TGCAGTGCTAGTGCAACTAGCGGGGGGGCAAGCACAGATACGCAGTATTTT. Residues: CSASATSGGASTDTQYF. This sequence joins TRBV20-1 and TRBJ2-3, with 13 bases that match TRBD2. Trimming cost V 3 bases and J 0 bases; bases outside gene matches: 6. CDR3 length: 17 residues. The germline V gene encodes CDR1 DFQATT and CDR2 SNEGSKA (reference sequence).

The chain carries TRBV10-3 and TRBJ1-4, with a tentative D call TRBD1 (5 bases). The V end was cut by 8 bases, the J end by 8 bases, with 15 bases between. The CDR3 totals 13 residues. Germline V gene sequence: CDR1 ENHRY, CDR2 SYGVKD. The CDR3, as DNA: TGTGCCATCTCTCCCGGGGGGGAGGAAAAACTGTTTTTT. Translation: CAISPGGEEKLFF.

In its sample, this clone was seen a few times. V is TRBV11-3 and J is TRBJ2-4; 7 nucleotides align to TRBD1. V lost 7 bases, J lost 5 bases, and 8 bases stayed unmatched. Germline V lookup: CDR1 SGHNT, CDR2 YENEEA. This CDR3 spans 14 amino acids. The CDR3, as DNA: TGTGCCAGCATGGGAGACAGGGCCGAAAACATTCAGTACTTC. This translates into CASMGDRAENIQYF.

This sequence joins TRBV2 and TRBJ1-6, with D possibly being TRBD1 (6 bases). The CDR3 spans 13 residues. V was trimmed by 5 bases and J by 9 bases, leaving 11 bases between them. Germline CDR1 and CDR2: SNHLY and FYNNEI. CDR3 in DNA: TGTGCCAGCAGTTTTGCAGGGGCTTCACCCCTCCACTTT. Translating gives CASSFAGASPLHF.

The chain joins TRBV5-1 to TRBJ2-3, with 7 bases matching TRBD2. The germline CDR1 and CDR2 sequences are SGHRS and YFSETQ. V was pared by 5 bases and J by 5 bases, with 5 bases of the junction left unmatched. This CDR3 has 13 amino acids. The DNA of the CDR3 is TGCGCCAGCAGAACTAGCGATCTAGATACGCAGTATTTT. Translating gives CASRTSDLDTQYF.

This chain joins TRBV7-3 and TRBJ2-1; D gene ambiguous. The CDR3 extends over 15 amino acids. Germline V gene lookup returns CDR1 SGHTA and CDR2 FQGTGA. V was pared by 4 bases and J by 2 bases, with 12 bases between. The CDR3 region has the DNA TGTGCCAGCAGCTCAAGCCGCGGTACCTACAATGAGCAGTTCTTC. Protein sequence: CASSSSRGTYNEQFF.

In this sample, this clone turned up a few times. CDR3: CASSFQRGKVSSYNEQFF. CDR3 in DNA: TGTGCCAGCAGCTTTCAGCGGGGGAAAGTAAGCTCCTACAATGAGCAGTTCTTC. The gene calls are TRBV7-8 and TRBJ2-1; TRBD2 matches 8 bases. The V gene end was trimmed by 3 bases and the J gene end by 0 bases; junction bases not matched to a gene: 10. Germline values: CDR1 SGHVS, CDR2 FQNEAQ. The CDR3 loop spans 18 amino acids. Looking up the rest from reference TRBV7-8 and TRBJ2-1 gives the full variable domain: GAGVSQSPRYKVAKRGQDVALRCDPISGHVSLFWYQQALGQGPEFLTYFQNEAQLDKSGLPSDRFFAERPEGSVSTLKIQRTQQEDSAVYLCASSFQRGKVSSYNEQFFGPGTRLTVL.

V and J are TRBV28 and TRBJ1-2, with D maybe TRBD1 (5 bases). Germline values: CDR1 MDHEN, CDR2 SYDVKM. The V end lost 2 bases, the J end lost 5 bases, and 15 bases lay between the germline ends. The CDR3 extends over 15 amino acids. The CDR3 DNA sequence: TGTGCCAGCAGTTTACACTCACAGGCCTTGTATGGCTACACCTTC. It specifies CASSLHSQALYGYTF.